This T cell receptor beta chain was observed in a study of cytomegalovirus exposure and HLA in healthy donors. This clone has a single count. The antigen is not known. It was with 60 Vbeta and 13 Jbeta primers that the PCR ran. Repertoires were generated with immunoSEQ multiplex PCR, while TCRdb's copy carries only in-frame clones and drops some. The sample has about 61,000 clones, around 87% seen once. Study results and limitations: The study listed 150 to 200 cytomegalovirus-associated TCR beta chains. Sequences of the TCR beta chain were said to predict the HLA-A and HLA-B alleles of most subjects accurately. Association with HLA alleles at 0.05 false discovery rate was found for about 17,000 TCR beta sequences in a later analysis.

Per the germline V gene, CDR1 is SGHVS and CDR2 is FQNEAQ. V lost 5 bases and J 6 bases, leaving 17 bases between the germline ends. The CDR3 extends over 15 amino acids. The J gene is TRBJ1-5, the V gene TRBV7-8; maybe TRBD1 (6 bases). This TCR was recovered from a young man in good health and CMV-seronegative. The sample taken for sequencing was PBMCs. CDR3 region: CASSQDGGLGQPQHF. The DNA for the CDR3 is TGTGCCAGCAGCCAGGACGGGGGGCTGGGTCAGCCCCAGCATTTT.